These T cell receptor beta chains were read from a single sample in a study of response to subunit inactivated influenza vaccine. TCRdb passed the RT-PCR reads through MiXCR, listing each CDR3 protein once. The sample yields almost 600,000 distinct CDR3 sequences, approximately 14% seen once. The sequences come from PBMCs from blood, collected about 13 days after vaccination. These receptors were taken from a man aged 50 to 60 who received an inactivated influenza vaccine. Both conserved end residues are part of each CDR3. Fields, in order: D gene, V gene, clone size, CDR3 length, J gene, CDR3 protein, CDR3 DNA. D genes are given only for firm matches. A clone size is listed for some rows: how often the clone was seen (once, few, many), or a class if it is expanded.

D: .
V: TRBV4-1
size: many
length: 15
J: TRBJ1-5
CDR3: CASSHPGPTNQPQHF
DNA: TGCGCCAGCAGCCACCCGGGACCGACCAATCAGCCCCAGCATTTT

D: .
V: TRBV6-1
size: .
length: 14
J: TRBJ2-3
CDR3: CASQASVFTDTQYF
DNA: TGTGCCAGCCAAGCTAGCGTATTCACAGATACGCAGTATTTT

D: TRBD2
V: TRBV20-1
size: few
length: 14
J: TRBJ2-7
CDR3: CSAKLAGGSYEQYF
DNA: TGCAGTGCTAAACTAGCGGGAGGCTCCTACGAGCAGTACTTC

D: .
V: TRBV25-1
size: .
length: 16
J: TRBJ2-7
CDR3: CASSEIGRGAAYEQYF
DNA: TGTGCCAGCAGTGAAATTGGCCGAGGAGCGGCTTACGAGCAGTACTTC

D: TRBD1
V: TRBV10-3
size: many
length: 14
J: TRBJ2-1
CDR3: CAISEGQAWGEQFF
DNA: TGTGCCATCAGTGAGGGACAGGCATGGGGTGAGCAGTTCTTC

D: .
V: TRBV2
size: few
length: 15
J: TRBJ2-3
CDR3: CASSEVQGSADTQYF
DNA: TGTGCCAGCAGTGAAGTCCAGGGGTCAGCAGATACGCAGTATTTT

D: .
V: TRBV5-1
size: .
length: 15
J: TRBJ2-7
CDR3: CASSLADTRRREQYF
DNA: TGCGCCAGCAGCTTGGCCGACACTCGTCGGAGGGAGCAGTACTTC

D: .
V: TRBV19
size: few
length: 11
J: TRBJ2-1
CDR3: CASSRVNEQFF
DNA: TGTGCCAGTAGTAGGGTCAATGAGCAGTTCTTC

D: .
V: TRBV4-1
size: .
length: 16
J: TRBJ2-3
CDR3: CASSQVSGGVDDTQYF
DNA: TGCGCCAGCAGCCAAGTTAGCGGCGGGGTTGATGATACGCAGTATTTT

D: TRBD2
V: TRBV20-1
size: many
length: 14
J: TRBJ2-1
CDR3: CSAPTSHSYNEQFF
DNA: TGCAGTGCTCCGACTAGCCACTCCTACAATGAGCAGTTCTTC

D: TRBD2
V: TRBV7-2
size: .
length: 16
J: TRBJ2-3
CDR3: CASRRGLATSTDTQYF
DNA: TGTGCCAGCAGACGAGGACTAGCGACCAGCACAGATACGCAGTATTTT

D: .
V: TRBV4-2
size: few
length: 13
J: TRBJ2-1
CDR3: CASSQDGSGEQFF
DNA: TGTGCCAGCAGCCAAGATGGGAGTGGCGAGCAGTTCTTC

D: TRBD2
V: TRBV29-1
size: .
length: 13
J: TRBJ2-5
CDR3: CSVGTSGMGTQYF
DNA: TGCAGCGTTGGGACTAGCGGGATGGGGACCCAGTACTTC

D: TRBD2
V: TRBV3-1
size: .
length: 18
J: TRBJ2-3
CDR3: CASSQPTSGATNTDTQYF
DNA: TGTGCCAGCAGCCAACCGACTAGCGGAGCCACGAACACAGATACGCAGTATTTT

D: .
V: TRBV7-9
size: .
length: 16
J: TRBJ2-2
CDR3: CASSQPPGPTSGELFF
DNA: TGTGCCAGCAGCCAACCCCCCGGGCCAACATCCGGGGAGCTGTTTTTT

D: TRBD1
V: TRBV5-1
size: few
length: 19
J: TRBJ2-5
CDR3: CASSLALKRDRWTQETQYF
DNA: TGCGCCAGCAGCTTGGCCTTGAAAAGGGACAGGTGGACTCAAGAGACCCAGTACTTC

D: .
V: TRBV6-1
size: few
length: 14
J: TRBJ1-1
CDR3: CASKYEGMNTEAFF
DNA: TGTGCCAGCAAGTATGAGGGGATGAACACTGAAGCTTTCTTT

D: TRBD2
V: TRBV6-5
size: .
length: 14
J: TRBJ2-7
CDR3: CASSYSGGIDEQYF
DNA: TGTGCCAGCAGTTATTCGGGGGGTATTGACGAGCAGTACTTC

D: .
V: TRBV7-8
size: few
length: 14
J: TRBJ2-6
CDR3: CASSLVPGANVLTF
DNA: TGTGCCAGCAGCTTAGTTCCCGGGGCCAACGTCCTGACTTTC

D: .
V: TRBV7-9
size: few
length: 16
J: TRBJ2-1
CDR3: CASSSGPPKPYNEQFF
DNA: TGTGCCAGCAGCTCGGGTCCTCCGAAACCCTACAATGAGCAGTTCTTC

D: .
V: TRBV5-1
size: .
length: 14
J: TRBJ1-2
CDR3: CASSPDSFSGRYTF
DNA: TGCGCCAGCAGCCCTGACAGCTTTAGCGGTCGCTACACCTTC

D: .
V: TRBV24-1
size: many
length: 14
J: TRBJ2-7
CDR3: CATSGGANSYEQYF
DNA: TGTGCCACCAGTGGTGGGGCCAACTCCTACGAGCAGTACTTC

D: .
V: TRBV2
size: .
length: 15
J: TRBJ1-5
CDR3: CASSETARPGQPQHF
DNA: TGTGCCAGCAGTGAAACGGCCAGGCCGGGGCAGCCCCAGCATTTT

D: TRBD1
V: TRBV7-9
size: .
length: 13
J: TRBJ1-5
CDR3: CAISGGQGQPQHF
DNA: TGTGCCATCTCAGGGGGGCAAGGCCAGCCCCAGCATTTT

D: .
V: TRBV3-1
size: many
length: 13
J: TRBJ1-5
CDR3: CASSQEWEGPQHF
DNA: TGTGCCAGCAGCCAAGAATGGGAAGGACCCCAGCATTTT

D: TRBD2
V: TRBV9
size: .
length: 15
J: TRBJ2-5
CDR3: CASSVSGRPGETQYF
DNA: TGTGCCAGCAGCGTATCCGGGAGGCCAGGGGAGACCCAGTACTTC

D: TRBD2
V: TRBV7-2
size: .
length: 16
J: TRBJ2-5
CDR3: CASSLFGGGVQETQYF
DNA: TGTGCCAGCAGCTTATTTGGCGGGGGGGTCCAAGAGACCCAGTACTTC

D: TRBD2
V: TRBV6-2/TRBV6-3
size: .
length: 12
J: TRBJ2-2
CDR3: CATTSGMEELFF
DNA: TGTGCCACGACTAGCGGGATGGAAGAGCTGTTTTTT

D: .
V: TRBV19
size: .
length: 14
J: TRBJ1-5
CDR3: CASSMGHSNQPQHF
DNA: TGTGCCAGTAGTATGGGGCATAGCAATCAGCCCCAGCATTTT

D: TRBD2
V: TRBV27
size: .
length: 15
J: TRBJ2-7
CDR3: CASSPEAGVLYEQYF
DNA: TGTGCCAGCAGCCCTGAAGCGGGAGTGTTATACGAGCAGTACTTC

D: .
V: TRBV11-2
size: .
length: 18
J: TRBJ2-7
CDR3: CASSLNTPGRPQTYEQYF
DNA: TGTGCCAGCAGCCTCAATACACCGGGGAGGCCGCAGACCTACGAGCAGTACTTC

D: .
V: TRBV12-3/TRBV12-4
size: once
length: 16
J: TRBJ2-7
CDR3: CASSFTGSRRWYEQYF
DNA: TGTGCCAGCAGTTTTACCGGGTCCCGCCGGTGGTACGAGCAGTACTTC

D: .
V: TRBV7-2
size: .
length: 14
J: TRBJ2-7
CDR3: CASSPPDYLSEQYF
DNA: TGTGCCAGCAGCCCCCCGGACTATCTCTCCGAGCAGTACTTC

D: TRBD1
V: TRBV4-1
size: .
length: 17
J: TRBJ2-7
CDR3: CASSQVFGDRVVHEQYF
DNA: TGCGCCAGCAGCCAAGTGTTTGGGGACAGGGTCGTTCACGAGCAGTACTTC

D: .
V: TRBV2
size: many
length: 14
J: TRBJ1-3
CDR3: CASSEVTGGNTIYF
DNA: TGTGCCAGCAGTGAAGTCACCGGAGGAAACACCATATATTTT

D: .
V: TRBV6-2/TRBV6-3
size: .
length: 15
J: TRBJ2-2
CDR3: CASSYLRGNTGELFF
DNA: TGTGCCAGCAGTTACCTGCGGGGGAACACCGGGGAGCTGTTTTTT

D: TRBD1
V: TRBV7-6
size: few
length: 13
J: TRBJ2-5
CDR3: CASSATGEETQYF
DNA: TGTGCCAGCAGCGCAACAGGGGAAGAGACCCAGTACTTC

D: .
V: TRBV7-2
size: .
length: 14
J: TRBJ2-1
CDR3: CASSPQAYGDEQFF
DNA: TGTGCCAGCAGCCCCCAAGCCTACGGCGATGAGCAGTTCTTC

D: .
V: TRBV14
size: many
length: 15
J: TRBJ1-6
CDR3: CASSQGGYPLSPLHF
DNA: TGTGCCAGCAGCCAAGGGGGGTATCCCCTATCACCCCTCCACTTT

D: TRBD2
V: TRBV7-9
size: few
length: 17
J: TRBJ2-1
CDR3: CASSRRLIAGLLNEQFF
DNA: TGTGCCAGCAGCCGACGACTGATAGCGGGATTACTCAATGAGCAGTTCTTC

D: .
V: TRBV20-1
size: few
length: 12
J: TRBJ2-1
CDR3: CSASSNDNEQFF
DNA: TGCAGTGCTAGCTCCAATGACAATGAGCAGTTCTTC

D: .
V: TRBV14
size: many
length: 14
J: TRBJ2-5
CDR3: CASSPRGIQETQYF
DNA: TGTGCCAGCAGCCCTCGTGGGATCCAAGAGACCCAGTACTTC

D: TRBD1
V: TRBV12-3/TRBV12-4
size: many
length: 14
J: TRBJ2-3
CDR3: CASSNRQGADTQYF
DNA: TGTGCCAGCAGTAACCGACAGGGGGCAGATACGCAGTATTTT

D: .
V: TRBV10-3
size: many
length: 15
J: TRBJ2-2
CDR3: CAISQGPSDTGELFF
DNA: TGTGCCATCAGCCAAGGTCCGTCGGACACCGGGGAGCTGTTTTTT

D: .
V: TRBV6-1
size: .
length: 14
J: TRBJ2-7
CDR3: CASSPGTQLSEQYF
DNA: TGTGCCAGCAGTCCCGGGACACAACTTTCCGAGCAGTACTTC

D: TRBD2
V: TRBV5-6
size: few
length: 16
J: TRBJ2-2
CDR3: CASSFGLAGLTGELFF
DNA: TGTGCCAGCAGCTTCGGACTAGCGGGACTCACCGGGGAGCTGTTTTTT

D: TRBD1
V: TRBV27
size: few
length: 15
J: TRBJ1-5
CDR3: CASSSSQGAGQPQHF
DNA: TGTGCCAGCAGCTCATCTCAGGGGGCAGGGCAGCCCCAGCATTTT

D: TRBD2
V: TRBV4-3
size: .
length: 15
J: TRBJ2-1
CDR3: CASSQDGLAYNEQFF
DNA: TGCGCCAGCAGCCAGGACGGACTAGCCTACAATGAGCAGTTCTTC

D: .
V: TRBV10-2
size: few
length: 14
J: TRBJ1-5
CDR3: CASSETAFGEPQHF
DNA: TGCGCCAGCAGTGAGACGGCCTTCGGGGAGCCCCAGCATTTT

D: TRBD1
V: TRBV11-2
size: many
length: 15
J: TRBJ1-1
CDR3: CASSYGDSLYSEAFF
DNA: TGTGCCAGCAGCTACGGGGACAGCCTTTATTCTGAAGCTTTCTTT

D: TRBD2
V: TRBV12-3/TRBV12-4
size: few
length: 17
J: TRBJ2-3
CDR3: CASRRTSGGAGTDTQYF
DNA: TGTGCCAGCAGAAGGACTAGCGGGGGGGCCGGCACAGATACGCAGTATTTT

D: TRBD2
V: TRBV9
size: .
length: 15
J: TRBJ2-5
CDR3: CASSVGGGTKETQYF
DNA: TGTGCCAGCAGCGTGGGGGGTGGGACTAAAGAGACCCAGTACTTC

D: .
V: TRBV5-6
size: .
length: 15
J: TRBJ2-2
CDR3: CASSPGVINTGELFF
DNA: TGTGCCAGCAGCCCGGGAGTTATTAACACCGGGGAGCTGTTTTTT